This TCR beta chain was documented in a study of blood T cells in healthy people across ages. A J-beta primer mix and a sample-barcoded 5' primer were used in a second PCR of roughly 7 to 12 cycles. A template-switch adaptor containing 12 random nucleotides labeled each cDNA molecule. One entry per CDR3 protein, called by TCRdb with MiXCR from the 5' RACE reads. This sample has 1.5 million to 2 million distinct CDR3 sequences, with about 28% found just once. The germline CDR1 and CDR2 sequences are SGHAT and FQNNGV. The CDR3 consists of 14 residues. Trimming left V 4 bases short and J 2 bases short, with 10 bases between. In regard to this clonotype: The target antigen is unknown.

Staff drew 9 to 10 milliliters of peripheral blood from each donor. Study-level results: No one knew whether donors had CMV, which possibly confounded expanded clonotype changes.

The sequencing sample was made of blood. V is TRBV11-2 and J is TRBJ2-3; D not resolved. This sequence originates from a woman aged 30 to 39 in good health. CDR3 nucleotides: TGTGCCAGCAGCTACCGGGTCAACACAGATACGCAGTATTTT. This sequence encodes CASSYRVNTDTQYF.